The rows below give T cell receptor beta chains drawn from one sample of a study of blood T cell repertoires in COVID-19. Assay: immunoSEQ multiplex PCR; the TCRdb copy retains only in-frame clones and omits some. The sample lists some 150,000 clones, around four fifths occurring once. Sequenced sample: peripheral blood. The receptors come from a human donor in a cohort sampled during active COVID-19. The CDR3 runs from the conserved cysteine through the conserved F or W. Each record gives: D gene, clone size, J gene, V gene, CDR3 protein, CDR3 DNA. The D gene is left open where the match is weak. Clone size is given for some rows only: seen once, a few or many times, or a class if the clone is expanded.

TRBD1,NA,TRBJ1-2,TRBV19,CASSPDRGNYGYTF,TGTGCCAGTAGTCCTGACAGGGGGAACTATGGCTACACCTTC
NA,few,TRBJ1-1,TRBV3-1/TRBV3-2,CASSQVPTVNTEAFF,TGTGCCAGCAGCCAAGTACCCACGGTGAACACTGAAGCTTTCTTT
NA,NA,TRBJ1-1,TRBV2,CASSGAGVRTEAFF,TGTGCCAGCAGTGGAGCAGGGGTGAGAACTGAAGCTTTCTTT
NA,NA,TRBJ2-1,TRBV19,CASSIARVTDNEQFF,TGTGCCAGTAGTATAGCCAGGGTTACCGACAATGAGCAGTTCTTC
NA,NA,TRBJ1-1,TRBV5-5,CASSFYTGNSKAFF,TGTGCCAGCAGCTTCTACACAGGAAACTCAAAAGCTTTCTTT
TRBD1,NA,TRBJ2-5,TRBV11-3,CASSLGSGTGTGETQYF,TGTGCCAGCAGCTTAGGGTCCGGGACAGGGACTGGGGAGACCCAGTACTTC
NA,NA,TRBJ1-2,TRBV6-5,CASTPRENYGYTF,TGTGCCAGCACCCCTCGGGAGAACTATGGCTACACCTTC
TRBD2,NA,TRBJ2-7,TRBV10-3,CAISDPKRGSSYEQYF,TGTGCCATCAGTGACCCCAAGCGGGGTAGCTCCTACGAGCAGTACTTC
TRBD2,NA,TRBJ2-1,TRBV7-2,CASSLTSGYNEQFF,TGTGCCAGCAGCTTGACTAGCGGATACAATGAGCAGTTCTTC
NA,NA,TRBJ1-2,TRBV21-1,CASRKLGQGRGGYTF,TGTGCCAGCCGGAAATTGGGACAGGGCCGCGGAGGCTACACCTTC
NA,once,TRBJ1-1,TRBV5-4,CAIGGGLSTEAFF,TGTGCCATCGGCGGGGGTCTGAGCACTGAAGCTTTCTTT
TRBD2,NA,TRBJ2-1,TRBV5-5,CASSRRTSGATYNEQFF,TGTGCCAGCAGCCGAAGGACTAGCGGGGCCACCTACAATGAGCAGTTCTTC
NA,once,TRBJ1-1,TRBV12-3/TRBV12-4,CASSREGAEAFF,TGTGCCAGCAGCCGGGAGGGCGCTGAAGCTTTCTTT
NA,NA,TRBJ1-1,TRBV28,CATGDKNTEAFF,TGTGCCACCGGTGACAAGAACACTGAAGCTTTCTTT
NA,NA,TRBJ1-3,TRBV6-5,CASRRSLPENTIYF,TGTGCCAGCAGACGTAGCCTGCCCGAAAACACCATATATTTT
TRBD1,NA,TRBJ1-3,TRBV19,CASRGRETGAPGLRNTIYF,TGTGCCAGTCGGGGGAGGGAGACAGGGGCTCCGGGCCTTAGAAACACCATATATTTT
TRBD1,NA,TRBJ1-1,TRBV4-1,CASTLDRVGEAFF,TGCGCCAGCACCTTGGACAGGGTGGGTGAAGCTTTCTTT
TRBD2,NA,TRBJ2-1,TRBV18,CASSLTSGGLSYNEQFF,TGTGCCAGCTCTCTTACTAGCGGGGGGCTCTCCTACAATGAGCAGTTCTTC
NA,NA,TRBJ2-3,TRBV30,CAWGSTSTDTQYF,TGTGCCTGGGGATCAACTAGCACAGATACGCAGTATTTT
TRBD1,NA,TRBJ1-5,TRBV19,CATSRDRVNQPQHF,TGTGCCACCTCGAGGGACAGGGTTAATCAGCCCCAGCATTTT
NA,NA,TRBJ2-4,TRBV5-6,CASSLEGGTRAKNIQYF,TGTGCCAGCAGCTTGGAGGGAGGGACACGAGCCAAAAACATTCAGTACTTC
NA,NA,TRBJ1-1,TRBV2,CASSFQGINTEAFF,TGTGCCAGCAGTTTCCAGGGGATTAACACTGAAGCTTTCTTT
TRBD1,NA,TRBJ2-2,TRBV28,CASSSPGQGTGELFF,TGTGCCAGCAGTTCTCCGGGACAGGGGACCGGGGAGCTGTTTTTT
NA,NA,TRBJ2-3,TRBV18,CASSSGGDTQYF,TGTGCCAGCTCCTCAGGCGGGGATACGCAGTATTTT
TRBD2,NA,TRBJ2-3,TRBV5-5,CASSPYELGGGRTDTQYF,TGTGCCAGCAGCCCATACGAACTAGGCGGGGGGCGGACAGATACGCAGTATTTT
NA,NA,TRBJ1-2,TRBV14,CASSQVQEGGYTF,TGTGCCAGCAGCCAAGTACAGGAGGGGGGCTACACCTTC
TRBD1,once,TRBJ2-7,TRBV6-2/TRBV6-3,CASSDRASYEQYF,TGTGCCAGCAGCGACAGGGCCTCCTACGAGCAGTACTTC
NA,NA,TRBJ2-2,TRBV7-2,CASSLARDTGELFF,TGTGCCAGCAGCTTAGCGCGGGACACCGGGGAGCTGTTTTTT
NA,NA,TRBJ2-3,TRBV19,CASSPLGSTDTQYF,TGTGCCAGTAGTCCGCTAGGAAGCACAGATACGCAGTATTTT